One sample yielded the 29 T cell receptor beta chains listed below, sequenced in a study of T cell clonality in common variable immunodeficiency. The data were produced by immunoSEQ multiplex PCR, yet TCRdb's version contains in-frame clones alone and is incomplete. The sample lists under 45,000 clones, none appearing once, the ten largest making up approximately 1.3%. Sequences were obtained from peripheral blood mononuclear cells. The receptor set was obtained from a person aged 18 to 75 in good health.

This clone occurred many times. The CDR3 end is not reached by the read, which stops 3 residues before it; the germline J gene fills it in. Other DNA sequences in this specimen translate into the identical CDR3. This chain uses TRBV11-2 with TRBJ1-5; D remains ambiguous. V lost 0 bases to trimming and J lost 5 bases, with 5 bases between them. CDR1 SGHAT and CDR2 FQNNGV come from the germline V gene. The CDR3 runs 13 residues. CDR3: CASSLDRDQPQHF. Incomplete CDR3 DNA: TGTGCCAGCAGCTTAGACAGAGATCAGCCC.

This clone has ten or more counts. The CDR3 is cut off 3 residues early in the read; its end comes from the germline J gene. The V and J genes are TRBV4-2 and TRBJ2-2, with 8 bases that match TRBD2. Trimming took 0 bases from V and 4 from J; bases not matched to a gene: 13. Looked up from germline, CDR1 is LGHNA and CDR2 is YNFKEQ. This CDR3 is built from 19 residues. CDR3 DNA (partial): TGTGCCAGCAGCCAAGATTTGGTGTCTGCTAGCGGGTCCACCGGGGAG. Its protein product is CASSQDLVSASGSTGE. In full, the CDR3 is CASSQDLVSASGSTGELFF.

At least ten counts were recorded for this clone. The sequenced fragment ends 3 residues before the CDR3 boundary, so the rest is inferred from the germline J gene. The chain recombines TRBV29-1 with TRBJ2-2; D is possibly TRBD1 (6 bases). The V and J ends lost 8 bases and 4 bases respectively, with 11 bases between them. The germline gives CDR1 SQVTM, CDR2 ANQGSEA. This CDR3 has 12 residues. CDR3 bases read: TGCAGCTCCTCAGGGGTCACCGGGGAG. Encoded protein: CSSSGVTGE. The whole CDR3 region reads CSSSGVTGELFF.

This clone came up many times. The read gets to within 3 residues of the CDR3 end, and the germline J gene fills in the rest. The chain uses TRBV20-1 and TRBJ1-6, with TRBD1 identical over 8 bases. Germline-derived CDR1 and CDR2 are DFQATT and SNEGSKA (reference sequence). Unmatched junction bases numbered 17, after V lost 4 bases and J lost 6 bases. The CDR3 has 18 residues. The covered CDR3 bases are TGCAGTGCTACCCCCGGGAGGACAGGGAAAAGGAGTAATTCACCC. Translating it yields CSATPGRTGKRSNSP. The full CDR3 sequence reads CSATPGRTGKRSNSPLHF.

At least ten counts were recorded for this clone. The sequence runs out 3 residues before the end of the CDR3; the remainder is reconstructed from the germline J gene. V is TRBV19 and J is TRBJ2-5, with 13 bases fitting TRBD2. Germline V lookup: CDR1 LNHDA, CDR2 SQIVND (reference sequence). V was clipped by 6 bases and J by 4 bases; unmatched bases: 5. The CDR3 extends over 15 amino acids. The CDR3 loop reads CASSSGLAGLETQYF. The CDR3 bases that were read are TGTGCCAGTAGCTCGGGACTAGCGGGACTAGAGACC.

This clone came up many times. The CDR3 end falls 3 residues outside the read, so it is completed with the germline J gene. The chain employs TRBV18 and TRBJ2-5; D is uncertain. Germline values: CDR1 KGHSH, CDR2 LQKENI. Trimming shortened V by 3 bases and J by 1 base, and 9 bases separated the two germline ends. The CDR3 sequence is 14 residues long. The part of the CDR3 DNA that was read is TGTGCCAGCTCACCCCTAAAGGGCCAAGAGACC. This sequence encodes CASSPLKGQET. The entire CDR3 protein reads CASSPLKGQETQYF.

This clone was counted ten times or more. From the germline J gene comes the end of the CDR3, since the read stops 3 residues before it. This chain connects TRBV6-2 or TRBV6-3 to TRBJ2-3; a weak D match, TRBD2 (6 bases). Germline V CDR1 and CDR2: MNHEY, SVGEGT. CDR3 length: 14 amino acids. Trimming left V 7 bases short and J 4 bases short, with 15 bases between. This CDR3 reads CASMEEGMADTQYF. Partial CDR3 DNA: TGTGCCAGCATGGAGGAGGGGATGGCAGATACG.

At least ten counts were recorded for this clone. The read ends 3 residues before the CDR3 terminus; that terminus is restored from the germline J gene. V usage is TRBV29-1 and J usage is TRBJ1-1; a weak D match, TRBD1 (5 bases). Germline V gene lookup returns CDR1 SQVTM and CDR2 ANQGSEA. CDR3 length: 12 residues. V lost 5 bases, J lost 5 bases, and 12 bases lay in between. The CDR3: CSVPGRGTEAFF. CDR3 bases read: TGCAGCGTTCCGGGCCGGGGGACTGAA.

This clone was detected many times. CDR3 loop: CATGDSYSNQPQHF. CDR3 DNA, as far as it was read: TGTGCAACAGGGGATTCTTATTCTAATCAGCCC. V usage is TRBV7-9 and J usage is TRBJ1-5; TRBD1 matches 7 bases. The read gets to within 3 residues of the CDR3 end, and the germline J gene fills in the rest. CDR3 length: 14 amino acids. Germline V gene data show CDR1 as SEHNR and CDR2 as FQNEAQ (reference sequence).

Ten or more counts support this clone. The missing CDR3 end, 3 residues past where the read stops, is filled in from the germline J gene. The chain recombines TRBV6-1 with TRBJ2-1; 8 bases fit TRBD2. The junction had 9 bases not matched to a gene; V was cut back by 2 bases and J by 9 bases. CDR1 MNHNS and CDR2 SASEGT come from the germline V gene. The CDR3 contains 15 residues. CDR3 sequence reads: CASSERAGETTEQFF. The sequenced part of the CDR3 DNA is TGTGCCAGCAGTGAAAGAGCGGGAGAAACGACTGAG.

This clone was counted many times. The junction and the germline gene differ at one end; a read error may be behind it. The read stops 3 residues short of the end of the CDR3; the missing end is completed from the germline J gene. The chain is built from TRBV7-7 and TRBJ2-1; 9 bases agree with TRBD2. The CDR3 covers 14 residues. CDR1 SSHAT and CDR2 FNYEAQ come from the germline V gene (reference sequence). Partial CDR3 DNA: TGTGCTAGCAGTCCAGCGGGAGGTCAAGATGAG. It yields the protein CASSPAGGQDE. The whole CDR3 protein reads CASSPAGGQDEQFF.

The sequenced part of the CDR3 DNA is TGTGCCAGCTCTCAAGGGCGGGGGGCTATCCCCTACGAC. This encodes CASSQGRGAIPYD. The full CDR3 protein is CASSQGRGAIPYDYTF. The V call is TRBV18, the J call TRBJ1-2, with D possibly matching TRBD1 (6 bases). The CDR3 extends 3 residues past the end of the read, so its final part is completed from the germline J gene. CDR1 is KGHSH and CDR2 is LQKENI in the germline V gene. The CDR3 loop spans 16 amino acids.

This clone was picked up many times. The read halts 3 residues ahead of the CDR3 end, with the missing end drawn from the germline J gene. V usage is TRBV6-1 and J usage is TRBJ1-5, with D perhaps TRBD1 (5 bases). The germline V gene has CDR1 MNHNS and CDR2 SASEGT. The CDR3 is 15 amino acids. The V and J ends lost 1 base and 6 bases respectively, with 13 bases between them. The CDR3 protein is CASSEGAGSSQPQHF. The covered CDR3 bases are TGTGCCAGCAGTGAAGGGGCAGGGTCAAGTCAGCCC.

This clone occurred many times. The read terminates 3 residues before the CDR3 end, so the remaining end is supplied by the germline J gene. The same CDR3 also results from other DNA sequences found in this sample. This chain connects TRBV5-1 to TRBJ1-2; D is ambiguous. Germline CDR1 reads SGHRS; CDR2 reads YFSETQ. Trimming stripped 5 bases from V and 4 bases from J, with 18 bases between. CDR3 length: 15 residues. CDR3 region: CASRTAVDSFYGYTF. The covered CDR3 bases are TGCGCCAGCAGAACAGCCGTTGATTCTTTCTATGGC.

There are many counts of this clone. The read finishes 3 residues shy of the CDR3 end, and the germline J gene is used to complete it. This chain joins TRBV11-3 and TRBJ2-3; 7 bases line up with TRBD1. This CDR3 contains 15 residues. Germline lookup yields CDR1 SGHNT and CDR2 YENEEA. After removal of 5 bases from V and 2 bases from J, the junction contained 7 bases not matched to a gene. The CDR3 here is CASSQSTGFTDTQYF. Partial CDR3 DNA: TGTGCCAGCAGCCAGTCGACAGGGTTCACAGATACG.

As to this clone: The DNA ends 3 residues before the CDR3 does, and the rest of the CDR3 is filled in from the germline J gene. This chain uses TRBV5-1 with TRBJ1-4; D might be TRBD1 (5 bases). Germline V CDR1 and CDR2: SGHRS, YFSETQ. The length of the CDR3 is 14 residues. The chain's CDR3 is CASSLDGGNSPLFF. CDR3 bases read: TGCGCCAGCAGCTTGGATGGGGGGAATTCACCA.

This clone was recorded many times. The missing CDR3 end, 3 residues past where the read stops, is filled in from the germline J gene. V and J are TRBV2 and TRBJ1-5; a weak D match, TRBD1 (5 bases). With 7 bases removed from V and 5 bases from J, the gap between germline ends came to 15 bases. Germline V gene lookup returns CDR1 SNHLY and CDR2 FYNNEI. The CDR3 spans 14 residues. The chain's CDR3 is CASTGGREYQPQHF. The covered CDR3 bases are TGTGCCAGCACCGGGGGTAGGGAATATCAGCCC.

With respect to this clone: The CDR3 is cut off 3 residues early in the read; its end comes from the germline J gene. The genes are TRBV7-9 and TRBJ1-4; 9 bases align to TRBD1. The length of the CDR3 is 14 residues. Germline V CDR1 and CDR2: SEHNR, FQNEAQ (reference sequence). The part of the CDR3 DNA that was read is TGTGCCAGCAGCCAGACAGGGGGACATTCCCCA. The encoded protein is CASSQTGGHSP. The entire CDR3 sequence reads CASSQTGGHSPLFF.

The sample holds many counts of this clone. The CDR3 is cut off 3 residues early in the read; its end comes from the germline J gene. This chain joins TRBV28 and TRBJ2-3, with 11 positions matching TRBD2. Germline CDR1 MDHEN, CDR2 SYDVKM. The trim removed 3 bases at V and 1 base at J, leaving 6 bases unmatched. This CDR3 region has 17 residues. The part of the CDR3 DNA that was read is TGTGCCAGCAGTTTTGGGTCGGGACTAGCGGGCACAGATACG. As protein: CASSFGSGLAGTDT. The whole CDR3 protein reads CASSFGSGLAGTDTQYF.

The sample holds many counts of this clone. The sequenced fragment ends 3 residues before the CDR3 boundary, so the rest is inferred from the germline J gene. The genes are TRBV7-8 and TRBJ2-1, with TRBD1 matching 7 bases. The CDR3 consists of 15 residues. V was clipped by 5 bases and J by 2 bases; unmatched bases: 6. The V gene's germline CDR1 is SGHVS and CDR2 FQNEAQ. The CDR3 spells CASSLTGRTYNEQFF. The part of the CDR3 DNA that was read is TGTGCCAGCAGCCTGACAGGGCGAACCTACAATGAG.

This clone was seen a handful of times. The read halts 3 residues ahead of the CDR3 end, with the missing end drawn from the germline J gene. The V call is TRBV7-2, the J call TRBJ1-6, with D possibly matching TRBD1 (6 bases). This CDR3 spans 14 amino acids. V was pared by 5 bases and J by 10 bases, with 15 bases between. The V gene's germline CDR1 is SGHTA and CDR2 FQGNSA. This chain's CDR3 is CASSLGARESPLHF. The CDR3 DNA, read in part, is TGTGCCAGCAGCCTGGGGGCGCGGGAATCACCC.

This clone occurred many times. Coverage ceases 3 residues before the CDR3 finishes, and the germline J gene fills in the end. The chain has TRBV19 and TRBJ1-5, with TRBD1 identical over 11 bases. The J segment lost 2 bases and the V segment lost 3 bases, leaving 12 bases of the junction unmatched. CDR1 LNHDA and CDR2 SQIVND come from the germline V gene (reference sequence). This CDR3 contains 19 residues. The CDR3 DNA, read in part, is TGTGCCAGTAGTATCCAAATTGGACAGGGGGCGAGGGGCAATCAGCCC. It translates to CASSIQIGQGARGNQP. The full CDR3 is CASSIQIGQGARGNQPQHF.

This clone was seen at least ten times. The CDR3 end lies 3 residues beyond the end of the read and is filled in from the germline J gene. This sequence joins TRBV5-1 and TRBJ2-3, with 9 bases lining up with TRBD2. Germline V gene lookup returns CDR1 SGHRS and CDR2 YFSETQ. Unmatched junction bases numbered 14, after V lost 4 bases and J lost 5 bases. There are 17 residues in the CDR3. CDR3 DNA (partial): TGCGCCAGCAGCCCGCTAGCGGGAAGGAGGTGGGGAGATACG. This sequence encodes CASSPLAGRRWGDT. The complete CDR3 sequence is CASSPLAGRRWGDTQYF.

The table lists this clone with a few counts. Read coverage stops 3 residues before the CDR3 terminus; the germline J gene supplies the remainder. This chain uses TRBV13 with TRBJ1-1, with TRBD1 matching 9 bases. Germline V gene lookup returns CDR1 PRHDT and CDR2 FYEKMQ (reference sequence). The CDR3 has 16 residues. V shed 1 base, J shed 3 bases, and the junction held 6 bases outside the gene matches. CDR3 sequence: CASSLETGGYDTEAFF. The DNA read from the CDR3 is TGTGCCAGCAGCTTAGAGACAGGGGGGTATGACACTGAA.

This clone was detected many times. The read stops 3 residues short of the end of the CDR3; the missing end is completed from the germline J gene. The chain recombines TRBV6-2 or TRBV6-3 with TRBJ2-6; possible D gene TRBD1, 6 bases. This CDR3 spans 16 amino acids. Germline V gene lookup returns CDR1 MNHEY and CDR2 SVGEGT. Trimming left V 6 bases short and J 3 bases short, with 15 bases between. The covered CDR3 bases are TGTGCCAGCAGAGAACCCCAGGGGAGTGGGGCCAACGTC. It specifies CASREPQGSGANV. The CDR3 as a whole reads CASREPQGSGANVLTF.

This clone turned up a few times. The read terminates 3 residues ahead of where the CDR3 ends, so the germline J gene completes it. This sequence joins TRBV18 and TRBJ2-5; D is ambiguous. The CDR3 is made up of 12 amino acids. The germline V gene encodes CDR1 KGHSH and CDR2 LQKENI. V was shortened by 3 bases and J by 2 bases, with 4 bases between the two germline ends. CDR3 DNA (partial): TGTGCCAGCTCACCCCAACAAGAGACC. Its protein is CASSPQQET. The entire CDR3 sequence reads CASSPQQETQYF. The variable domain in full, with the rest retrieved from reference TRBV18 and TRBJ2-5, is NAGVMQNPRHLVRRRGQEARLRCSPMKGHSHVYWYRQLPEEGLKFMVYLQKENIIDESGMPKERFSAEFPKEGPSILRIQQVVRGDSAAYFCASSPQQETQYFGPGTRLLVL.

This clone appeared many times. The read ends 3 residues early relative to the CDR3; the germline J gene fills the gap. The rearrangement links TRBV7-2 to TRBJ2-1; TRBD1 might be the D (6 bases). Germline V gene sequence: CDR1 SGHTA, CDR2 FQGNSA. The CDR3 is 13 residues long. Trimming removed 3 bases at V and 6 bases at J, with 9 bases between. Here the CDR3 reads CASSLVGGNEQFF. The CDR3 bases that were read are TGTGCCAGCAGCTTGGTAGGGGGCAATGAG.

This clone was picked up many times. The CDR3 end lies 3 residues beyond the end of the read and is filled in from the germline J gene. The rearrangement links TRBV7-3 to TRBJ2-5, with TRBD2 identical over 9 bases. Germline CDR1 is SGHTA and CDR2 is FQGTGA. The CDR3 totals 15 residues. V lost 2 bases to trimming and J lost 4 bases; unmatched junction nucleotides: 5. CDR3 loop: CASSLAGGMGETQYF. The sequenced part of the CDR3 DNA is TGTGCCAGCAGCTTAGCGGGGGGGATGGGAGAGACC.

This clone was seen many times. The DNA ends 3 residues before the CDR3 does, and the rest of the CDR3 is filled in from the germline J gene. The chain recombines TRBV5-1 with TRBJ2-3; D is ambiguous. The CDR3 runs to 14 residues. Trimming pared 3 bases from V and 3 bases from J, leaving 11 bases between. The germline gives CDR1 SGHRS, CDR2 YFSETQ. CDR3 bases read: TGCGCCAGCAGCTCCCGTCGGGTGACAGATACG. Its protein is CASSSRRVTDT. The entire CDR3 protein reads CASSSRRVTDTQYF.